This T cell receptor (beta chain) was recorded in a study of neoadjuvant anti-PD-1 for oral cavity cancer. Time point: after neoadjuvant nivolumab, at surgical resection. Trimming took 7 bases from V and 0 from J, leaving 13 bases between them. The germline CDR1 and CDR2 sequences are MNHNY and SVGAGI (reference sequence). The CDR3 length is 14 residues. Six replicates per PBMC sample, mostly from 400 to 500 ng of genomic DNA. Assay: immunoSEQ multiplex PCR; the TCRdb copy retains only in-frame clones and omits some. The data hold 8,500 to 10,000 clones, with almost 65% observed a single time. The rearrangement uses TRBV6-6 and TRBJ2-7; TRBD2 is a possible D gene (6 bases). This receptor was identified in a person aged 35-79 years with oral cavity squamous cell carcinoma. The sample consisted of PBMCs, taken after nivolumab (anti-PD-1) treatment. Here the CDR3 DNA reads TGTGCCAGCAAAAACATAGCGGACTCCTACGAGCAGTACTTC. Amino acids: CASKNIADSYEQYF.